One sample yielded the 12 T cell receptor beta chains listed below, sequenced in a study of vaccination effects on CD4 cells after COVID-19. Here immunoSEQ multiplex PCR was the method, and the copy in TCRdb shows in-frame clones only, minus some. The sample carries nearly 35,000 clones, about three quarters recorded once. Following 10 days of culture, CD4+ T cells were isolated. It was between March and December 2020 that the person had a SARS-CoV-2 infection confirmed by PCR. Each participant was administered two doses of either the BNT162b2 or the mRNA-1273 vaccine. The antigens these receptors bind are not known. Here the sequenced sample was CD4+ T cells from PBMCs cultured without peptide, taken after COVID-19 vaccination. These receptors were obtained from a human donor who had a prior SARS-CoV-2 infection.

The V gene is TRBV19, the J gene TRBJ2-3; TRBD2 aligns across 10 bases. Germline trimming cut 1 base from V and 5 bases from J; bases unmatched to any gene: 3. CDR1 and CDR2 from the germline V gene are LNHDA and SQIVND (reference sequence). This CDR3 has 15 residues. The CDR3 sequence is CASSIGIAGGDTQYF. The CDR3 coding sequence is TGTGCCAGTAGTATAGGTATAGCGGGGGGAGATACGCAGTATTTT.

V gene TRBV6-5 combines with J gene TRBJ1-3; 7 nucleotides match TRBD1. Germline V gives CDR1 MNHEY, CDR2 SVGAGI. The CDR3 sequence is 14 residues long. With V trimmed by 11 bases and J by 4 bases, 11 bases remained unmatched. The CDR3 coding sequence is TGTGCCTGCCAGGGGGACTCGTACGGAAACACCATATATTTT. Translated, it gives CACQGDSYGNTIYF.

The table lists this clone with a few counts. This rearrangement joins TRBV25-1 to TRBJ2-3; 8 nucleotides match TRBD1. The CDR3 is made up of 15 amino acids. Germline V lookup: CDR1 MGHDK, CDR2 SYGVNS. Germline trimming cut 6 bases from V and 4 bases from J; bases unmatched to any gene: 9. CDR3 nucleotide sequence: TGTGCCAGCAGCTTGACAGGGGTGGTTCCAGATACGCAGTATTTT. Translated: CASSLTGVVPDTQYF.

CDR3 in amino acids: CASSLEPSGSGSYEQYF. For the CDR3, the DNA is TGCGCCAGCAGCTTGGAGCCTAGCGGGAGCGGATCCTACGAGCAGTACTTC. The V call is TRBV5-1, the J call TRBJ2-7; 10 bases agree with TRBD2. J lost 1 base, V lost 0 bases, and 7 bases had no gene match. The CDR3 runs 17 residues. Germline V gives CDR1 SGHRS, CDR2 YFSETQ.

This rearrangement joins TRBV5-4 to TRBJ1-2; 7 nucleotides align to TRBD1. The CDR3 spans 13 residues. CDR1 and CDR2 (germline): SGHNT, YYREEE (reference sequence). V lost 4 bases to trimming and J lost 2 bases; unmatched junction nucleotides: 2. The CDR3 coding sequence is TGTGCCAGCAGCGGGGACAGCAACTATGGCTACACCTTC. It yields the protein CASSGDSNYGYTF.

The CDR3 sequence: CASSRNNYGYTF. For the CDR3, the DNA is TGTGCCAGTTCTCGGAATAACTATGGCTACACCTTC. The rearrangement links TRBV19 to TRBJ1-2; D gene unclear. In germline, CDR1 is LNHDA, CDR2 SQIVND (reference sequence). The CDR3 has 12 amino acids. With 8 bases removed from V and 1 base from J, the gap between germline ends came to 8 bases. The full variable domain, completed using reference TRBV19 and TRBJ1-2, is DGGITQSPKYLFRKEGQNVTLSCEQNLNHDAMYWYRQDPGQGLRLIYYSQIVNDFQKGDIAEGYSVSREKKESFPLTVTSAQKNPTAFYLCASSRNNYGYTFGSGTRLTVV.

The J gene is TRBJ1-1, the V gene TRBV12-3 or TRBV12-4, with TRBD1 matching 9 bases. The V segment lost 6 bases and the J segment 4 bases; nucleotides outside the gene matches: 3. This CDR3 has 13 residues. The CDR3 DNA is TGTGCCAGCAGGCAGACAGGGGGCACTGAAGCTTTCTTT. It yields the protein CASRQTGGTEAFF.

V usage is TRBV6-5 and J usage is TRBJ1-2, with D hard to call. V was pared by 6 bases and J by 4 bases, with 12 bases between. The CDR3 is 13 residues long. Germline V gene lookup returns CDR1 MNHEY and CDR2 SVGAGI. The CDR3 reads CASRLYGGYGYTF. For the CDR3, the DNA is TGTGCCAGCAGATTATACGGAGGCTATGGCTACACCTTC.

The CDR3 DNA reads as TGTGCCAGCAGCCCACTAACCCTCTCCGAGCAGTACTTC. Its translation is CASSPLTLSEQYF. The chain links TRBV6-2 or TRBV6-3 to TRBJ2-7; D is undetermined. The CDR3 spans 13 residues. In germline, CDR1 is MNHEY, CDR2 SVGEGT. The germline V and J ends were trimmed by 6 bases and 6 bases, with 15 bases remaining between them.

The genes are TRBV6-5 and TRBJ1-2; weak D call: TRBD1 (6 bases). The CDR3 has 14 residues. The germline V and J ends were trimmed by 2 bases and 7 bases, with 14 bases remaining between them. Germline values: CDR1 MNHEY, CDR2 SVGAGI. This chain's CDR3 is CASSYPGGPGGYTF. In DNA, the CDR3 is TGTGCCAGCAGTTACCCTGGGGGGCCTGGTGGCTACACCTTC.

The rearrangement joins TRBV5-1 to TRBJ2-5; D uncertain. The CDR3 is made up of 14 amino acids. V was cut by 1 base and J by 2 bases, with 9 bases left in between. Looked up from germline, CDR1 is SGHRS and CDR2 is YFSETQ. CDR3 in amino acids: CASSLSASQETQYF. CDR3 nucleotide sequence: TGCGCCAGCAGCTTGAGTGCGTCACAAGAGACCCAGTACTTC.

J is TRBJ2-7 and V is TRBV6-2 or TRBV6-3; D is tentatively TRBD1 or TRBD2 (6 bases each). V was shortened by 0 bases and J by 4 bases, with 25 bases between the two germline ends. The CDR3 consists of 19 residues. The germline V gene has CDR1 MNHEY and CDR2 SVGEGT. The CDR3 DNA sequence: TGTGCCAGCAGTTACTCTCAGGCGGGACACCGGATTAGATATTACGAGCAGTACTTC. It specifies CASSYSQAGHRIRYYEQYF.